This T cell receptor beta chain was sequenced during a study of neurological immune-mediated disorders. Findings and limits, study-wide: Across subjects, no CDR3 amino acid sequence appeared in expanded clones of more than one subject, a finding that suggested private repertoires in all groups.

In its sample, this clonotype was seen many times. As yet, its antigen is unknown. A single record per CDR3 protein comes from TCRdb applying MiXCR to the 5' RACE reads. The sample carries nearly 60,000 distinct CDR3 sequences, approximately 3.5% recorded once. The CDR3 is 16 amino acids. V gave up 4 bases and J gave up 1 base; unmatched junction bases: 6. The TCR was taken from a woman in her 30s with multiple sclerosis. The sample taken for sequencing was PBMCs. This chain links TRBV12-3 or TRBV12-4 with TRBJ2-2; 7 bases line up with TRBD1. CDR3 sequence: CASSSRTGENTGELFF. In nucleotides, the CDR3 is TGTGCCAGCAGTTCGCGGACAGGCGAGAACACCGGGGAGCTGTTTTTT.